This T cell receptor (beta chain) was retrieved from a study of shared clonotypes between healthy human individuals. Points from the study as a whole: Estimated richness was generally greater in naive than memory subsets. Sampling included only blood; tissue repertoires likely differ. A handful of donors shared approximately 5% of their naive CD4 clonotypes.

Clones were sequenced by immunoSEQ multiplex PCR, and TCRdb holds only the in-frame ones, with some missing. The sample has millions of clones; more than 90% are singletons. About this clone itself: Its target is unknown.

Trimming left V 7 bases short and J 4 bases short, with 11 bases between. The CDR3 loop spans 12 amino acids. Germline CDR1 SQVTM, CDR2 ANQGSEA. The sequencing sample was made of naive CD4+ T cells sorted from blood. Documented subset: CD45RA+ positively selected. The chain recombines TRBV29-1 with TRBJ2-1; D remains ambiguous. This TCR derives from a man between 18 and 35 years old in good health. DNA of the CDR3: TGCAGCGCGGTCGGGCTTTACAATGAGCAGTTCTTC. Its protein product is CSAVGLYNEQFF.